The source of this T cell receptor (beta chain) is a study of beta chain features in type 1 diabetes. Trimming pared 0 bases from V and 0 bases from J, leaving 9 bases between. This CDR3 contains 15 residues. The V gene's germline CDR1 is SGDLS and CDR2 YYNGEE. Reverse transcribing all isolated RNA meant expressed TCRB transcripts were sequenced. Clones were sequenced by immunoSEQ multiplex PCR, and TCRdb holds only the in-frame ones, with some missing. The data hold around 330,000 clones, with around 10% observed a single time. This clone has a handful of counts. The sequence came from a woman aged 25 to 45 in good health. The sequencing input was naive CD4+ T cells from blood. The chain carries TRBV9 and TRBJ1-1; tentatively, D is TRBD1 (6 bases). The DNA of the CDR3 is TGTGCCAGCAGCGTAGTGACAGGAGTGAACACTGAAGCTTTCTTT. Its translation is CASSVVTGVNTEAFF.